This T cell receptor beta chain derives from a study of T cell repertoires in cytomegalovirus infection. For the study at large: TCR beta signatures that were public indicated CMV infection and matching HLA type. Findings of the study overall: HLA-C-restricted CMV-specific TCR beta clonotypes were dominant in the ex vivo response.

V lost 6 bases to trimming and J lost 4 bases, with 28 bases between them. This CDR3 contains 18 residues. Using its own MiXCR run on the reads, TCRdb lists one record per CDR3 protein. The sample lists about 740,000 distinct CDR3 sequences; about 40% were seen once. Only a few counts were recorded for this clonotype. Its specificity is not known. The material sequenced was PBMCs. This TCR came from a human donor in good health (CMV status not recorded). Some clones in this sample may be carry-over from other donors' samples. The rearrangement joins TRBV12-3 or TRBV12-4 to TRBJ2-7, with D unclear. CDR3 nucleotide sequence: TGTGCCAGCAGCTCCGTTGGCAGGATAGGGTTGCATACGTACGAGCAGTACTTC. This encodes CASSSVGRIGLHTYEQYF.